This is a list of T cell receptor beta chains from one sample in a study of T cell responses to AZD1222 COVID-19 vaccine. TCRdb's table, derived via immunoSEQ multiplex PCR, lists solely in-frame clones and lacks some. The repertoire holds about 140,000 clones, about nine tenths seen once, with about 5% in the top ten. The starting material was peripheral blood, obtained on day 0 of AZD1222 vaccination. The receptors originated from an adult in good health. Both conserved end residues are part of each CDR3. A D gene is named only where the DNA matches it firmly. The size of a clone is reported for some rows only, either as once, few or many, or as a class for expanded clones.

TRBJ1-2	-	-	TRBV2	TGTGCCAGCAGGTTTAAAAGCTATGGCTACACCTTC	CASRFKSYGYTF
TRBJ2-7	TRBD1	-	TRBV6-1	TGTGCCAGCAAGTGGGGACAGGGCCCCTACGAGCAGTACTTC	CASKWGQGPYEQYF
TRBJ2-1	TRBD1	-	TRBV28	TGTGCCAGCAGTTCCACTCGACAGGGCTTCCATGAGCAGTTCTTC	CASSSTRQGFHEQFF
TRBJ2-1	-	-	TRBV28	TGTGCCAGCAGTTTATCTAGAATGAACAATGAGCAGTTCTTC	CASSLSRMNNEQFF
TRBJ1-5	-	-	TRBV2	TGTGCCAGCAGTGAAGTTTTAGTCCCAAGCAGTCAGCCCCAGCATTTT	CASSEVLVPSSQPQHF
TRBJ2-7	-	-	TRBV18	TGTGCCAGCTCAACGTCCTCCTTGTACGAGCAGTACTTC	CASSTSSLYEQYF
TRBJ2-7	TRBD1	-	TRBV28	TGTGCCAGCAGCCAAATGATGGGGACAGGTTCCTACGAGCAGTACTTC	CASSQMMGTGSYEQYF
TRBJ2-5	-	-	TRBV7-9	TGTGCCAGCAGCCGGCAACCTTTAAAGACCCAGTACTTC	CASSRQPLKTQYF
TRBJ1-2	TRBD1	-	TRBV5-1	TGCGCCAGCAGCTTACGGACAGGGGGTAACTATGGCTACACCTTC	CASSLRTGGNYGYTF
TRBJ1-3	-	-	TRBV7-9	TGTGTCAGCAGCTTAGGGCTCTCTGGAAACACCATATATTTT	CVSSLGLSGNTIYF
TRBJ2-1	-	-	TRBV5-4	TGTGCCAGCAGCTTGGGGGGGGCGGGGCGCAATGAGCAGTTCTTC	CASSLGGAGRNEQFF
TRBJ1-1	-	-	TRBV25-1	TGTGCCAGCAGTGAACCCGATGTTATGTCTGAAGCTTTCTTT	CASSEPDVMSEAFF
TRBJ2-7	-	-	TRBV7-9	TGTGCCAGCAGCCTCTCGGTAGGTAGCTACGAGCAGTACTTC	CASSLSVGSYEQYF
TRBJ2-7	-	-	TRBV5-1	TGCGCCAGCAGCTTGTGGGACAGGGGGACTAGCGGGCACTACGAGCAGTACTTC	CASSLWDRGTSGHYEQYF
TRBJ2-5	-	once	TRBV5-1	TGCGCCAGCAGCTTGGGCGGACAGCTTTATTTCGAGACCCAGTACTTC	CASSLGGQLYFETQYF
TRBJ1-2	TRBD1	-	TRBV6-5	TGTGCCAGCAGTCCAGGACAGGGCGTTAGTTATGGCTACACCTTC	CASSPGQGVSYGYTF